One sample yielded the 31 T cell receptor beta chains listed below, sequenced in a study of blood T cell repertoires in COVID-19. This table comes from immunoSEQ multiplex PCR, and its TCRdb copy is limited to in-frame clones, with some not included. The sample records 40,000 or so clones, approximately 92% being singletons. Sample: peripheral blood. All receptors come from a man aged 30 to 45 with active or convalescent COVID-19.

To note about this clone: Additional DNA sequences in this sample encode the identical CDR3. This chain uses TRBV7-9 with TRBJ2-1; the D gene is possibly TRBD1 (10 bases). This CDR3 region has 15 residues. Germline V gene lookup returns CDR1 SEHNR and CDR2 FQNEAQ (reference sequence). V was shortened by 2 bases and J by 9 bases, with 17 bases between the two germline ends. CDR3 amino acids: CASSLLAGDRGEQFF. CDR3 in DNA: TGTGCCAGCAGCTTATTAGCGGGGGACAGGGGTGAGCAGTTCTTC.

The V and J genes are TRBV19 and TRBJ2-5; TRBD1 agrees at 7 bases. CDR3 length: 16 residues. The trim removed 5 bases at V and 1 base at J, leaving 10 bases unmatched. CDR1 LNHDA and CDR2 SQIVND come from the germline V gene (reference sequence). DNA of the CDR3: TGTGCCAGTAGTTCCCACAGTCAGGGGGTCCAAGAGACCCAGTACTTC. Its protein is CASSSHSQGVQETQYF.

This clone came up a few times. The rearrangement uses TRBV6-2 or TRBV6-3 and TRBJ1-2; tentatively, D is TRBD1 (6 bases). The CDR3 covers 15 residues. CDR1 and CDR2 (germline): MNHEY, SVGEGT. V was cut by 2 bases and J by 5 bases, with 15 bases left in between. CDR3: CASSYRQGQLYGYTF. CDR3 bases: TGTGCCAGCAGTTACAGACAAGGACAGCTTTATGGCTACACCTTC.

The CDR3 is CASSLKITLALSTDTQYF. The CDR3 DNA follows: TGTGCCAGCAGTTTAAAAATCACATTAGCATTATCAACAGATACGCAGTATTTT. This rearrangement joins TRBV27 to TRBJ2-3; unclear D gene. Trimming removed 2 bases from V and 3 bases from J, with 21 bases in between. Germline V gene sequence: CDR1 MNHEY, CDR2 SMNVEV (reference sequence). This CDR3 spans 18 amino acids.

The V call is TRBV7-9, the J call TRBJ2-7, with D possibly being TRBD2 (6 bases). The CDR3 consists of 14 residues. The germline CDR1 and CDR2 sequences are SEHNR and FQNEAQ (reference sequence). V lost 6 bases to trimming and J lost 1 base, with 13 bases between them. The CDR3 region is CASSILAQSYEQYF. CDR3 coding DNA: TGTGCCAGCAGTATTCTAGCGCAATCCTACGAGCAGTACTTC.

V and J are TRBV24-1 and TRBJ2-1; TRBD1 might be the D (6 bases). The CDR3 totals 14 residues. Germline values: CDR1 KGHDR, CDR2 SFDVKD. Trimming cost V 3 bases and J 5 bases, with 10 bases left between them. The CDR3 DNA reads TGTGCCACCAGTGATCTGGACAGAAACAATGAGCAGTTCTTC. Its translation is CATSDLDRNNEQFF.

The gene calls are TRBV18 and TRBJ2-3, with 7 positions matching TRBD2. The germline gives CDR1 KGHSH, CDR2 LQKENI. CDR3 length equals 15 residues. Trimming at V came to 1 base and at J to 4 bases, leaving 5 bases not matched to a gene. The CDR3 DNA reads as TGTGCCAGCTCACCACAGCGGGGAACGGCAGATACGCAGTATTTT. Encoded protein: CASSPQRGTADTQYF.

In its sample, this clone was seen a few times. The J gene is TRBJ2-2, the V gene TRBV5-1; the match to TRBD1 covers 8 bases. Germline assignment: CDR1 SGHRS and CDR2 YFSETQ. The CDR3 spans 14 residues. V lost 5 bases and J lost 7; bases outside the gene matches: 7. CDR3 protein: CASSLQGASGELFF. DNA for the CDR3: TGCGCCAGCAGTCTCCAGGGGGCGAGCGGGGAGCTGTTTTTT.

The gene calls are TRBV6-2 or TRBV6-3 and TRBJ2-6, with a weak D call TRBD2 (6 bases). The CDR3 totals 14 residues. CDR1 is MNHEY and CDR2 is SVGEGT in the germline V gene. The germline V and J ends were trimmed by 5 bases and 1 base, with 6 bases remaining between them. Written as DNA, the CDR3 is TGTGCCAGCAGTAGCGGGTCTGGGGCCAACGTCCTGACTTTC. Encoded protein: CASSSGSGANVLTF.

The chain couples TRBV11-2 to TRBJ2-2; D not resolved. The germline V and J ends were trimmed by 1 base and 5 bases, with 8 bases remaining between them. From germline, CDR1 is SGHAT and CDR2 FQNNGV. This CDR3 is 14 amino acids long. The CDR3 here is CASSLVHETGELFF. CDR3 bases: TGTGCCAGCAGCTTAGTACACGAAACCGGGGAGCTGTTTTTT.

V is TRBV3-1 (or the pseudogene TRBV3-2) and J is TRBJ1-2, with unresolved D. Germline loops: CDR1 LGHDT, CDR2 YNNKEL (reference sequence). The CDR3 is 14 residues long. Trimming left V 1 base short and J 4 bases short, with 10 bases between. In nucleotides, the CDR3 is TGTGCCAGCAGCCAAGCAAACATGGTCTATGGCTACACCTTC. Protein sequence: CASSQANMVYGYTF.

This clone appeared once. The V and J genes are TRBV11-3 and TRBJ1-1; D gene uncertain. The germline gives CDR1 SGHNT, CDR2 YENEEA. The V gene lost 5 bases and the J gene lost 4 bases, with 11 bases spanning the gap. This CDR3 is 13 amino acids long. The CDR3 coding sequence is TGTGCCAGCAGCGATAGGAGAGTCACTGAAGCTTTCTTT. As protein: CASSDRRVTEAFF.

In its sample, this clone was seen once. The rearrangement links TRBV28 to TRBJ1-1; no reliable D call. The CDR3 length is 13 residues. Trimming stripped 5 bases from V and 5 bases from J, with 12 bases between. From germline, CDR1 is MDHEN and CDR2 SYDVKM. The CDR3 DNA reads TGTGCCAGCAGTAGCGAGTCAAGGACTGAAGCTTTCTTT. Translation: CASSSESRTEAFF.

This chain uses TRBV2 with TRBJ2-1, with 8 nucleotides matching TRBD2. Germline trimming cut 5 bases from V and 1 base from J; bases unmatched to any gene: 4. CDR1 and CDR2 (germline): SNHLY, FYNNEI. This CDR3 region has 15 residues. The CDR3 region is CASSPSGGSYNEQFF. The CDR3 nucleotides are TGTGCCAGCAGTCCGAGCGGGGGATCCTACAATGAGCAGTTCTTC.

The rearrangement uses TRBV6-5 and TRBJ2-3, with 11 nucleotides matching TRBD1. The germline gives CDR1 MNHEY, CDR2 SVGAGI. The CDR3 runs 15 residues. J lost 5 bases, V lost 0 bases, and 1 base had no gene match. In DNA, the CDR3 is TGTGCCAGCAGTTACTCGGACAGGGGGCGAGATACGCAGTATTTT. As protein: CASSYSDRGRDTQYF.

The V call is TRBV6-5, the J call TRBJ2-1; TRBD1 might be the D (6 bases). This CDR3 spans 15 amino acids. Trimming left V 5 bases short and J 3 bases short, with 14 bases between. The germline V gene encodes CDR1 MNHEY and CDR2 SVGAGI. The CDR3 reads CASSPPRGGYNEQFF. Here the CDR3 DNA reads TGTGCCAGCAGTCCCCCCCGAGGGGGCTACAATGAGCAGTTCTTC.

The chain joins TRBV16 to TRBJ1-1, with D hard to call. Trimming stripped 4 bases from V and 1 base from J, with 10 bases between. The CDR3 consists of 14 residues. In germline, CDR1 is KGHSY, CDR2 FQNENV. CDR3 in amino acids: CASSLRAWNTEAFF. The CDR3 bases are TGTGCCAGCAGCCTAAGAGCCTGGAACACTGAAGCTTTCTTT.

V usage is TRBV7-9 and J usage is TRBJ2-1, with TRBD1 matching 9 bases. The V and J ends lost 8 bases and 4 bases, in that order; junction bases with no gene match: 12. The length of the CDR3 is 16 residues. Germline-derived CDR1 and CDR2 are SEHNR and FQNEAQ (reference sequence). CDR3 protein: CASGIARDRVYNEQFF. CDR3 in DNA: TGTGCCAGCGGCATTGCCCGGGACAGGGTATACAATGAGCAGTTCTTC.

The V and J genes are TRBV4-1 and TRBJ2-7; 9 nucleotides line up with TRBD1. CDR3 length: 18 residues. V shed 0 bases, J shed 5 bases, and the junction held 14 bases outside the gene matches. Germline assignment: CDR1 MGHRA and CDR2 YSYEKL. In nucleotides, the CDR3 is TGCGCCAGCAGCCAAGAGGGTCTAGTTGGGACAGGGTATAACGAGCAGTACTTC. Translated, it gives CASSQEGLVGTGYNEQYF.

This clone was detected a few times. The chain carries TRBV7-6 and TRBJ1-1; TRBD1 matches at 7 bases. V was pared by 4 bases and J by 6 bases, with 5 bases of the junction left unmatched. CDR1 is SGHVS, CDR2 FNYEAQ, per germline. The CDR3 is 13 amino acids. CDR3 in amino acids: CASSSRQGAEAFF. The CDR3 DNA sequence: TGTGCCAGCAGCTCCCGACAGGGAGCTGAAGCTTTCTTT. Supplemented by reference TRBV7-6 and TRBJ1-1, the full variable domain reads GAGVSQSPRYKVTKRGQDVALRCDPISGHVSLYWYRQALGQGPEFLTYFNYEAQQDKSGLPNDRFSAERPEGSISTLTIQRTEQRDSAMYRCASSSRQGAEAFFGQGTRLTVV.

This chain uses TRBV6-6 with TRBJ2-7; 11 bases align to TRBD2. The V segment lost 6 bases and the J segment 2 bases; nucleotides outside the gene matches: 9. CDR1 is MNHNY, CDR2 SVGAGI, per germline (reference sequence). The CDR3 consists of 16 residues. The DNA of the CDR3 is TGTGCCAGCAGCTTCCCGACTAGCGGGGACACCTACGAGCAGTACTTC. This encodes CASSFPTSGDTYEQYF.

The sample holds one count of this clone. The V and J genes are TRBV19 and TRBJ2-1, with 7 bases fitting TRBD2. Germline V gene lookup returns CDR1 LNHDA and CDR2 SQIVND (reference sequence). The V and J ends lost 0 bases and 8 bases, in that order; junction bases with no gene match: 7. The CDR3 sequence is 15 residues long. CDR3 in amino acids: CASSIEGRGRYEQFF. The CDR3 bases are TGTGCCAGTAGTATAGAGGGGCGGGGGAGGTATGAGCAGTTCTTC.

The V gene is TRBV19, the J gene TRBJ1-3; D is ambiguous. This CDR3 contains 14 residues. Trimming cost V 2 bases and J 2 bases, with 7 bases left between them. In germline, CDR1 is LNHDA, CDR2 SQIVND (reference sequence). CDR3 sequence (DNA): TGTGCCAGTAGTATAAAGCTGCCTGGAAACACCATATATTTT. This encodes CASSIKLPGNTIYF. Looking up the rest from reference TRBV19 and TRBJ1-3 gives the full variable domain: DGGITQSPKYLFRKEGQNVTLSCEQNLNHDAMYWYRQDPGQGLRLIYYSQIVNDFQKGDIAEGYSVSREKKESFPLTVTSAQKNPTAFYLCASSIKLPGNTIYFGEGSWLTVV.

The J gene is TRBJ2-1, the V gene TRBV6-5; 12 bases agree with TRBD1. The germline CDR1 and CDR2 sequences are MNHEY and SVGAGI. CDR3 size: 15 residues. V dropped 7 bases and J dropped 7; count of bases not matched to a gene: 8. The DNA for the CDR3 is TGTGCCAGCACAACCGGGACAGGGGGCTTTAATGAGCAGTTCTTC. Protein: CASTTGTGGFNEQFF.

The rearrangement joins TRBV6-5 to TRBJ1-6; maybe TRBD1 (5 bases). V was shortened by 6 bases and J by 5 bases, with 14 bases between the two germline ends. Germline CDR1 is MNHEY and CDR2 is SVGAGI. The CDR3 is 15 amino acids. DNA for the CDR3: TGTGCCAGCAGGGCCCTGGGGGGGGATAATTCACCCCTCCACTTT. Residues: CASRALGGDNSPLHF.

This rearrangement joins TRBV24-1 to TRBJ2-1, with TRBD2 matching 7 bases. Germline V lookup: CDR1 KGHDR, CDR2 SFDVKD. With 5 bases clipped from V and 0 bases from J, the junction kept 6 bases outside the gene matches. The CDR3 runs to 16 residues. The CDR3 sequence: CATSVFVAGSYNEQFF. Written as DNA, the CDR3 is TGTGCCACCAGTGTTTTTGTAGCGGGCTCCTACAATGAGCAGTTCTTC.

The rearrangement joins TRBV19 to TRBJ2-3; 8 nucleotides agree with TRBD2. V lost 5 bases, J lost 6 bases, and 10 bases stayed unmatched. Germline loops: CDR1 LNHDA, CDR2 SQIVND (reference sequence). CDR3 length: 15 residues. Here the CDR3 DNA reads TGTGCCAGTAGTTCTCGGGAGGGCAAGGGGGATACGCAGTATTTT. The encoded protein is CASSSREGKGDTQYF.

The chain employs TRBV18 and TRBJ1-1, with 8 bases fitting TRBD1. This CDR3 is built from 13 residues. Germline V lookup: CDR1 KGHSH, CDR2 LQKENI. V trimming: 2 bases; J trimming: 6 bases; junction bases outside the gene matches: 2. This CDR3 reads CASSPGQGSEAFF. The CDR3 region has the DNA TGTGCCAGCTCACCAGGACAGGGTTCTGAAGCTTTCTTT.

The CDR3 spells CASSPGVEQFF. In DNA form, the CDR3 reads TGTGCCAGTAGTCCAGGGGTTGAGCAGTTCTTC. The chain links TRBV19 to TRBJ2-1, with D perhaps TRBD1 (6 bases). Trimming left V 5 bases short and J 9 bases short, with 8 bases between. Germline CDR1 and CDR2: LNHDA and SQIVND (reference sequence). The CDR3 has 11 amino acids. The complete variable domain, with remaining parts taken from reference TRBV19 and TRBJ2-1, reads DGGITQSPKYLFRKEGQNVTLSCEQNLNHDAMYWYRQDPGQGLRLIYYSQIVNDFQKGDIAEGYSVSREKKESFPLTVTSAQKNPTAFYLCASSPGVEQFFGPGTRLTVL.

The rearrangement uses TRBV7-9 and TRBJ2-7; D possibly corresponds to TRBD1 (5 bases). CDR3 length: 15 residues. V lost 5 bases and J lost 0, with 14 bases in between. Germline V gene lookup returns CDR1 SEHNR and CDR2 FQNEAQ (reference sequence). As DNA, the CDR3 is TGTGCCAGCAGCCTCCGACAGCCTAGCTCCTACGAGCAGTACGTC. Translation: CASSLRQPSSYEQYV.

The CDR3 is CASSQVMNTEAFF. The CDR3 DNA is TGTGCCAGCAGCCAAGTCATGAACACTGAAGCTTTCTTT. The chain has TRBV4-2 and TRBJ1-1; D is unresolved. From germline, CDR1 is LGHNA and CDR2 YNFKEQ. This CDR3 contains 13 residues. V was clipped by 1 base and J by 0 bases, with 3 bases between them.